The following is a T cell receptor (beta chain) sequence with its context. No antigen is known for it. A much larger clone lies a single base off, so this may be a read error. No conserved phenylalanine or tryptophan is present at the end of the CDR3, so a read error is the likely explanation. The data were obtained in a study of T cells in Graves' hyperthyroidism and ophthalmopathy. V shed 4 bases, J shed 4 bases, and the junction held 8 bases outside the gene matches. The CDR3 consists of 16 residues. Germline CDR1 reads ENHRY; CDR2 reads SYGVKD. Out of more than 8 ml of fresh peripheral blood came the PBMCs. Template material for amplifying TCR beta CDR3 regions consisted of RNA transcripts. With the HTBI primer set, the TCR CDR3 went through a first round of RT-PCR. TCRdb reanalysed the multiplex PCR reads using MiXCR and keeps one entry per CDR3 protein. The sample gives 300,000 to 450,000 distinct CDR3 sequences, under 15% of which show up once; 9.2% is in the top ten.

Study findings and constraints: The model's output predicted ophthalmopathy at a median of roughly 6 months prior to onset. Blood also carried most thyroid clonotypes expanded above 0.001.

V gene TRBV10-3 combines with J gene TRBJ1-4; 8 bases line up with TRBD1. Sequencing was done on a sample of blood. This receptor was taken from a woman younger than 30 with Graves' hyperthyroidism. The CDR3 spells CAISALLDRDNEKLFL. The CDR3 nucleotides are TGTGCCATCAGTGCCCTCCTGGACAGGGATAATGAAAAACTGTTTCTT.